Listed below are T cell receptor beta chains from one sample, sequenced in a study of cytomegalovirus exposure and HLA in healthy donors. TCRdb keeps only in-frame clones here, not all; method: immunoSEQ multiplex PCR. This sample has about 100,000 clones, with roughly four fifths found just once. The specimen was PBMCs. These receptor sequences come from a male donor in good health and CMV-seropositive. Both conserved end residues are part of each CDR3.

>TRBJ2-2|TRBV2
CASTVAQNTGELFF
>TRBJ1-5|TRBV2
CASSSFAGSNQPQHF
>TRBJ1-5|TRBV28
CASRGGNQPQHF
>TRBJ2-1|TRBV29-1
CSVTVNSYNEQFF
>TRBJ2-1|TRBV7-9
CASSPRTRYNEQFF
>TRBJ2-7|TRBV7-2
CASSPQAGRYEQYF
>TRBJ2-2|TRBV2
CASSFFIGVPGELFF
>TRBJ2-7|TRBV5-1
CASSFASGSTTSYEQYF
>TRBJ1-1|TRBV10-3
CAISGRDTEAFF
>TRBJ1-2|TRBV28
CASSGMNGYTF
>TRBJ1-6|TRBV28
CAINRSSYNSPLHF
>TRBJ2-2|TRBV19
CASRHTGELFF
>TRBJ2-5|TRBV5-4
CASSPPGDRGETQYF
>TRBJ2-3|TRBV19
CASSTRTSGPTDTQYF
>TRBJ2-5|TRBV7-9
CASSTRETQYF
>TRBJ2-5|TRBV6-5
CASSSRDSEETQYF